Below, one TCR beta chain is given with its context. This record comes from a study of blood T cell repertoires in COVID-19. Study-level background: The study drew acute and convalescent COVID-19 samples from the United States, Italy and Spain. T cells, B-cell-depleted T cells, or PBMCs provided the cDNA or gDNA that served as material.

In the authors' workflow: Using reference gene primer amplification, nucleated cell counts were estimated. Libraries were prepared by immunoSEQ multiplex PCR; TCRdb keeps only in-frame clonotypes and omits some of them. From that table come the V and J calls and clone size; the DNA was used to work out D and trimming. The data hold 88,000 or so clones, with 86% observed a single time. V was pared by 8 bases and J by 4 bases, with 8 bases of the junction left unmatched. The CDR3 is 14 residues long. Germline lookup yields CDR1 LNHDA and CDR2 SQIVND (reference sequence). The chain combines TRBV19 with TRBJ2-3, with TRBD2 identical over 8 bases. The material sequenced was peripheral blood. The sequence came from a man aged 60 to 75 with acute or convalescent COVID-19. CDR3 loop: CASSAQAGADTQYF. The CDR3, as DNA: TGTGCCAGTTCGGCTCAAGCGGGAGCAGATACGCAGTATTTT.